A selection of T cell receptor beta chains follows, all from one sample in a study of breast tumors, draining lymph nodes, adjacent tissues. TCRdb reprocessed the multiplex PCR reads via MiXCR and lists one record per CDR3 protein. Among 15,000 to 20,000 distinct CDR3 sequences listed, roughly 64% were seen once. Sequenced sample: tumor-adjacent breast tissue. The origin of the receptors is a female donor with breast cancer. Some clones in this sample may be carry-over from other donors' samples. CDR3s include the opening cysteine and the closing phenylalanine or tryptophan. Each record gives: J gene, V gene, CDR3 protein.

j_call: TRBJ2-7
v_call: TRBV29-1
cdr3_aa: CSVVTGLQYDEQYF

j_call: TRBJ1-2
v_call: TRBV19
cdr3_aa: CASSKGTGGGYTF

j_call: TRBJ1-2
v_call: TRBV7-2
cdr3_aa: CASSLGQVANYGYTF

j_call: TRBJ1-1
v_call: TRBV20-1
cdr3_aa: CSARPTNRDRDTEACF

j_call: TRBJ2-3
v_call: TRBV24-1
cdr3_aa: CATSRGLPTDTQYF

j_call: TRBJ2-6
v_call: TRBV18
cdr3_aa: CASSPGGGSGANVLTF

j_call: TRBJ1-6
v_call: TRBV20-1
cdr3_aa: CSARDTSNSPLHF

j_call: TRBJ2-5
v_call: TRBV10-3
cdr3_aa: CAISEDGLAGGQETQYF

j_call: TRBJ2-7
v_call: TRBV6-1
cdr3_aa: CASSEGQGAYEQYF

j_call: TRBJ1-5
v_call: TRBV20-1
cdr3_aa: CSANPIGGAGQPQHF

j_call: TRBJ1-3
v_call: TRBV18
cdr3_aa: CASSSTGSGNTIYF

j_call: TRBJ2-2
v_call: TRBV19
cdr3_aa: CASSTTGELFF

j_call: TRBJ1-1
v_call: TRBV4-3
cdr3_aa: CASSQEATQPYSYMNTEAFF

j_call: TRBJ2-3
v_call: TRBV20-1
cdr3_aa: CSGDQGTDTQYF

j_call: TRBJ2-5
v_call: TRBV11-2
cdr3_aa: CASSITGIQETQYF

j_call: TRBJ2-1
v_call: TRBV7-6
cdr3_aa: CASSLVWGVSSYNEQFF

j_call: TRBJ2-2
v_call: TRBV5-1
cdr3_aa: CASSSRAPNTGELFF

j_call: TRBJ1-6
v_call: TRBV3-1
cdr3_aa: CASSQDQDSPLHF

j_call: TRBJ1-3
v_call: TRBV9
cdr3_aa: CASSQTRAISGNTIYF

j_call: TRBJ2-3
v_call: TRBV11-1
cdr3_aa: CASSLHPEVERGRTDTQYF

j_call: TRBJ2-7
v_call: TRBV5-1
cdr3_aa: CASSLSAGADEQYF

j_call: TRBJ2-7
v_call: TRBV4-1
cdr3_aa: CASSQDASGTYEQYF